Listed below are T cell receptor beta chains from one sample, sequenced in a study of graft-versus-host responses after intestinal transplantation. Their specific antigens are unknown. TCRdb's copy holds only in-frame clones and misses some; the assay was immunoSEQ multiplex PCR. The sample contains 150,000 or so clones, 85% to 95% of which appear only once. The source material was unstimulated CD4+ T cells sorted from spleen or lymph node cells, sampled before intestinal transplant. Source of these receptors: a human donor who received an intestinal transplant. The CDR3 runs from the conserved cysteine through the conserved F or W. Fields, in order: V gene, J gene, CDR3 length, D gene, clone size, CDR3 DNA, CDR3 protein. A D gene is named only where the DNA matches it firmly. Size is stated for part of the rows, as once, few or many counts, or as a class when the clone is expanded.

TRBV4-1,TRBJ1-5,17,.,.,TGCGCCAGCAGCCAACTTACAGGGCGATATAGCAATCAGCCCCAGCATTTT,CASSQLTGRYSNQPQHF
TRBV7-2,TRBJ1-5,14,.,.,TGTGCCAGCAGCTTATGGAGTCCGAATCAGCCCCAGCATTTT,CASSLWSPNQPQHF
TRBV6-1,TRBJ2-7,12,.,.,TGTGCCAGCAGTGAAAGGTTTCGGGAGCAGTACTTC,CASSERFREQYF
TRBV15,TRBJ2-1,16,.,.,TGTGCCACCAGCAGAAGGGCTATCGCAATCTACAATGAGCAGTTCTTC,CATSRRAIAIYNEQFF
TRBV10-2,TRBJ2-7,13,TRBD1,.,TGCGCCGTTGGGGTGGACAGGGGGTACGAGCAGTACTTC,CAVGVDRGYEQYF
TRBV9,TRBJ2-7,15,.,.,TGTGCCAGCAGCGTAGGGGAACTCGATACCTACGAGCAGTACTTC,CASSVGELDTYEQYF
TRBV6-5,TRBJ2-7,14,TRBD1,.,TGTGCCAGCAGAAAGCAGGGGGTCGTCCACGAGCAGTACTTC,CASRKQGVVHEQYF
TRBV6-5,TRBJ2-7,15,TRBD2,.,TGTGCCAGCAGCGCTACTAGCGGGGGCTCCTACGAGCAGTACTTC,CASSATSGGSYEQYF
TRBV7-9,TRBJ2-7,14,.,.,TGTGCCAGCAGGGAGGGCCAGGGTTCCTACGAGCAGTACTTC,CASREGQGSYEQYF
TRBV19,TRBJ1-1,16,.,.,TGTGCCAGTAGTACCGTTCTCCGGGGCTTAAGGACTGAAGCTTTCTTT,CASSTVLRGLRTEAFF
TRBV5-6,TRBJ2-7,15,TRBD1,.,TGTGCCAGCAGACGAGGGGCGACAGGGGCTTACGAGCAGTACTTC,CASRRGATGAYEQYF
TRBV6-6,TRBJ2-3,16,.,.,TGTGCCAGCAGTTACTCGATTGCGGGGAGCACAGATACGCAGTATTTT,CASSYSIAGSTDTQYF
TRBV27,TRBJ1-3,14,TRBD1,.,TGTGCCAGCAGTACACAGGGGGCGGGAAACACCATATATTTT,CASSTQGAGNTIYF
TRBV7-3,TRBJ2-5,14,.,.,TGTGCCAGCAGCTCGGACGGGGAAGGAGAGACCCAGTACTTC,CASSSDGEGETQYF
TRBV19,TRBJ1-4,19,TRBD1,.,TGTGCCAGTAGTATAAGCCGACGACAGGGAAGAAAAACTAATGAAAAACTGTTTTTT,CASSISRRQGRKTNEKLFF
TRBV7-9,TRBJ2-2,17,TRBD1,.,TGTGCCAGCAGCTTTGACCCGGGACAGGGTGTTGAGGGGGAGCTGTTTTTT,CASSFDPGQGVEGELFF
TRBV28,TRBJ2-7,12,.,.,TGTGCCAGCAGGATCGGGGTACACGAGCAGTACTTC,CASRIGVHEQYF
TRBV28,TRBJ2-2,16,TRBD2,few,TGTGCCAGCAGCCCTCTGAGCGGGAGGGGAGCCGGGGAGCTGTTTTTT,CASSPLSGRGAGELFF
TRBV7-3,TRBJ2-2,13,.,few,TGTGCCAGCAGCTCTCGAATTGCCGGGGAGCTGTTTTTT,CASSSRIAGELFF
TRBV5-1,TRBJ2-7,19,TRBD1,.,TGCGCCAGCAGCTTGTTACGAAAACCGGGACAGGGGGCGCTTGGTGAGCAGTACTTC,CASSLLRKPGQGALGEQYF
TRBV19,TRBJ1-5,16,.,.,TGTGCCAGTAGTATCGATAGTTGGGGGCGCGGTCAGCCCCAGCATTTT,CASSIDSWGRGQPQHF
TRBV29-1,TRBJ2-1,14,TRBD2,.,TGCAGCGTTGGACTAGCGGGAGGGCCAAATGAGCAGTTCTTC,CSVGLAGGPNEQFF
TRBV28,TRBJ2-5,16,.,.,TGTGCCAGCAGTTTAAAGCCTAGGGGGGGAAGAGAGACCCAGTACTTC,CASSLKPRGGRETQYF
TRBV4-3,TRBJ1-1,14,.,.,TGCGCCAGCAGCCAAGACAGTTCTAAGTTAGAAGCTTTCTTT,CASSQDSSKLEAFF
TRBV5-4,TRBJ2-1,14,.,once,TGTGCCAGCAGCTTGGAGACAGCCTACAATGAGCAGTTCTTC,CASSLETAYNEQFF
TRBV18,TRBJ1-2,14,.,.,TGTGCCAGCGCCCGGACGAGGAAGGACTATGGCTACACCTTC,CASARTRKDYGYTF
TRBV7-7,TRBJ2-5,13,TRBD2,.,TGTGCTAGCAGCTTAGCTCCGGGAGGAACCCAGTACTTC,CASSLAPGGTQYF
TRBV29-1,TRBJ2-7,21,TRBD2,.,TGCAGCGTTGAGGCGACCGAGCCTCGAAAACGAAAAAGCGGGAGGTATCACGAGCAGTACTTC,CSVEATEPRKRKSGRYHEQYF
TRBV28,TRBJ1-2,13,.,.,TGTGCCAGCAGTCGCCCAGGGGCCTATGGCTACACCTTC,CASSRPGAYGYTF
TRBV5-4,TRBJ2-6,16,.,.,TGTGCCAGCAATCCAGGAATGGTCACTGGGGCCAACGTCCTGACTTTC,CASNPGMVTGANVLTF
TRBV7-2,TRBJ2-1,14,.,.,TGTGCCAGCAGCTTAGTAGGCGGAGGGGTTGAGCAGTTCTTC,CASSLVGGGVEQFF
TRBV19,TRBJ2-1,18,TRBD2,once,TGTGCCAGTAGTATATTTTCTCCCCTAGCGGGGATATACAATGAGCAGTTCTTC,CASSIFSPLAGIYNEQFF
TRBV9,TRBJ2-2,15,TRBD2,.,TGTGCCAGCAGCTTCAGCGGGGAGAGGGCCGGGGAGCTGTTTTTT,CASSFSGERAGELFF
TRBV10-2,TRBJ2-2,13,.,.,TGCGCCAGCAGCGCCAAAATTATGGGGGAGCTGTTTTTT,CASSAKIMGELFF
TRBV9,TRBJ2-3,16,TRBD2,.,TGTGCCAGCAGCAGTAGCGGGAGGGCCCCCCCAGATACGCAGTATTTT,CASSSSGRAPPDTQYF
TRBV27,TRBJ2-1,15,.,.,TGTGCCAGCAAGGGGCTATTAAACACCTACAATGAGCAGTTCTTC,CASKGLLNTYNEQFF
TRBV2,TRBJ2-7,12,.,.,TGTGCCAGCAGTAGCCTGGGGTACGAGCAGTACTTC,CASSSLGYEQYF
TRBV5-6,TRBJ1-1,14,.,.,TGTGCCAGCAGCTTGGGACTCGGGGCGTTAATGGCTTTCTTT,CASSLGLGALMAFF
TRBV28,TRBJ1-2,15,.,.,TGTGCCAGCAGTTTCCCTACAGGTTTGGGCTATGGCTACACCTTC,CASSFPTGLGYGYTF